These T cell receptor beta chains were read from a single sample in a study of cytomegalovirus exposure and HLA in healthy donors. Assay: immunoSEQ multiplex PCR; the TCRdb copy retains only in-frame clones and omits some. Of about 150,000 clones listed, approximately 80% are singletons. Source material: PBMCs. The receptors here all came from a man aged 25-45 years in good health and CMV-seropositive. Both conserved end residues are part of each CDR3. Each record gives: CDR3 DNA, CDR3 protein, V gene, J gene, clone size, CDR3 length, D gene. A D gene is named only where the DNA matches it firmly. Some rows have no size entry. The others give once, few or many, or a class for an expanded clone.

CDR3 DNA: TGTGCCAGCAGCGTAGGGACTAGCGGGACCTACGAGCAGTACTTC
CDR3 protein: CASSVGTSGTYEQYF
V gene: TRBV9
J gene: TRBJ2-7
clone size: .
CDR3 length: 15
D gene: TRBD2

CDR3 DNA: TGTGCCAGCAGCGACACCGGGACTAGCGGGGGAGGGACCCAGTACTTC
CDR3 protein: CASSDTGTSGGGTQYF
V gene: TRBV11-2
J gene: TRBJ2-5
clone size: .
CDR3 length: 16
D gene: TRBD2

CDR3 DNA: TGTGCCAGCAGTGCGGGGTCTAACTATGGCTACACCTTC
CDR3 protein: CASSAGSNYGYTF
V gene: TRBV6-1
J gene: TRBJ1-2
clone size: .
CDR3 length: 13
D gene: .

CDR3 DNA: TGTGCCAGCAGCCGGGGGACAGTCCAGCCCCAGCATTTT
CDR3 protein: CASSRGTVQPQHF
V gene: TRBV6-5
J gene: TRBJ1-5
clone size: .
CDR3 length: 13
D gene: TRBD1

CDR3 DNA: TGTGCCAGCGGACAGGGGTTTAACGCCGGGGAGCTGTTTTTT
CDR3 protein: CASGQGFNAGELFF
V gene: TRBV18
J gene: TRBJ2-2
clone size: .
CDR3 length: 14
D gene: TRBD1

CDR3 DNA: TGTGCCAGCAGCGTAGGGACAGGGGGTAACTATGGCTACACCTTC
CDR3 protein: CASSVGTGGNYGYTF
V gene: TRBV9
J gene: TRBJ1-2
clone size: .
CDR3 length: 15
D gene: TRBD1

CDR3 DNA: TGTGCCAGCTCACAAAATCAACAGGGGATCAATGGCTACACCTTC
CDR3 protein: CASSQNQQGINGYTF
V gene: TRBV18
J gene: TRBJ1-2
clone size: once
CDR3 length: 15
D gene: TRBD1

CDR3 DNA: TGTGCCTTTCAGCGGGGGATTTACAATGAGCAGTTCTTC
CDR3 protein: CAFQRGIYNEQFF
V gene: TRBV30
J gene: TRBJ2-1
clone size: few
CDR3 length: 13
D gene: TRBD2

CDR3 DNA: TGTGCCAGCAGCCCCTCAGGGACTACCTTTCGAGAGCAGTACTTC
CDR3 protein: CASSPSGTTFREQYF
V gene: TRBV9
J gene: TRBJ2-7
clone size: .
CDR3 length: 15
D gene: TRBD2

CDR3 DNA: TGTGCCAGCAGCCCGGGACTAGCGGGAGCGTGGGCCAAAAACATTCAGTACTTC
CDR3 protein: CASSPGLAGAWAKNIQYF
V gene: TRBV28
J gene: TRBJ2-4
clone size: .
CDR3 length: 18
D gene: TRBD2

CDR3 DNA: TGTGCCAGTAGGCCGGGGACTAGCGGGAGTATCTACGAGCAGTACTTC
CDR3 protein: CASRPGTSGSIYEQYF
V gene: TRBV19
J gene: TRBJ2-7
clone size: .
CDR3 length: 16
D gene: TRBD2

CDR3 DNA: TGCGCCAGCAGCTTCTCGGGGGAGACCCAGTACTTC
CDR3 protein: CASSFSGETQYF
V gene: TRBV5-1
J gene: TRBJ2-5
clone size: .
CDR3 length: 12
D gene: .

CDR3 DNA: TGTGCCAGCAGCCGGGACAGGGGGATTAGCTACACCTTC
CDR3 protein: CASSRDRGISYTF
V gene: TRBV5-4
J gene: TRBJ1-2
clone size: .
CDR3 length: 13
D gene: TRBD1

CDR3 DNA: TGTGCCAGCACCTGGACGAATCGGGGGAACAATGAGCAGTTCTTC
CDR3 protein: CASTWTNRGNNEQFF
V gene: TRBV6-1
J gene: TRBJ2-1
clone size: .
CDR3 length: 15
D gene: .

CDR3 DNA: TGTGCCACCGCGAGACAGGGTGGTTTCAATGAGCAGTTCTTC
CDR3 protein: CATARQGGFNEQFF
V gene: TRBV2
J gene: TRBJ2-1
clone size: .
CDR3 length: 14
D gene: TRBD1

CDR3 DNA: TGTGCCAGCAGTTTCGGTACCGTTAGCGGGAGATTCAGCTCCTACAATGAGCAGTTCTTC
CDR3 protein: CASSFGTVSGRFSSYNEQFF
V gene: TRBV28
J gene: TRBJ2-1
clone size: .
CDR3 length: 20
D gene: TRBD2